This section outlines one TCR beta chain sequence together with its context. RNA in amounts of about 0.45 to 1 ug was reverse transcribed with random hexamers. An immunoSEQ multiplex PCR amplified TCR beta CDR3 over 54 Vbeta and 13 Jbeta. TCRdb called the immunoSEQ multiplex PCR reads again in MiXCR, with one record for every CDR3 protein. The profile shows 250,000 to 300,000 distinct CDR3 sequences, roughly 84% of them singletons. These data are taken from a study of CD8 T cells in Susac syndrome. High-throughput TCR beta sequencing covered peripheral CD8+ and CD4+ T cells. The patients who served as multiple sclerosis controls were treatment-naive and had stable or active relapsing-remitting disease that fulfilled the revised McDonald criteria. In contrast to the negatively isolated CD8+ and CD4+ T cells, TEMRA cells were FACS-enriched. The CDR3 totals 12 residues. V gave up 5 bases and J gave up 4 bases, with 9 bases separating them. Germline V CDR1 and CDR2: SGHNT, YYREEE (reference sequence).

The sample taken for sequencing was CD8+ T cells from PBMCs. The receptor was derived from a human donor with multiple sclerosis. V is TRBV5-4 and J is TRBJ2-5, with D perhaps matching TRBD2 (6 bases). The CDR3 sequence: CASRGGLETQYF. The CDR3 DNA sequence: TGTGCCAGCAGGGGGGGTTTAGAGACCCAGTACTTC.